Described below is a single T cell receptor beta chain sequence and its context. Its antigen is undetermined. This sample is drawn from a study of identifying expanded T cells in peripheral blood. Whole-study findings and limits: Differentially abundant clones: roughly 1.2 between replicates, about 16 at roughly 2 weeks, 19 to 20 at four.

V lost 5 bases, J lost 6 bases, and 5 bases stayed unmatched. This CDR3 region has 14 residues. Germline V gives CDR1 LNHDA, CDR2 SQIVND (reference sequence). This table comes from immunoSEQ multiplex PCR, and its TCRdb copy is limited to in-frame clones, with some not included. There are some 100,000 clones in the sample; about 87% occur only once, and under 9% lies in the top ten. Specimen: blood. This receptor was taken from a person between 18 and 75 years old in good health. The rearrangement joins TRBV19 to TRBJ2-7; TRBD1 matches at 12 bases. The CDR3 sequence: CASSGDRGLGEQYF. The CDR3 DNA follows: TGTGCCAGTAGTGGGGACAGGGGGCTGGGCGAGCAGTACTTC.